This T cell receptor (beta chain) is from a study of cytomegalovirus exposure and HLA in healthy donors. Profiling relied on immunoSEQ multiplex PCR, and the TCRdb table lists in-frame clones only, not all of them. The table includes about 74,000 clones, about 94% detected once. The sequence derives from a man between 18 and 35 years old in good health and CMV-seropositive. Material for sequencing was PBMCs.

CDR3 region: CASREGQGYTEAFF. CDR3 DNA sequence: TGTGCCAGCAGAGAGGGACAGGGATACACTGAAGCTTTCTTT. This rearrangement joins TRBV6-1 to TRBJ1-1; 9 bases are shared with TRBD1. The CDR3 contains 14 residues. Germline V gene data show CDR1 as MNHNS and CDR2 as SASEGT. V lost 6 bases, J lost 3 bases, and 5 bases stayed unmatched.